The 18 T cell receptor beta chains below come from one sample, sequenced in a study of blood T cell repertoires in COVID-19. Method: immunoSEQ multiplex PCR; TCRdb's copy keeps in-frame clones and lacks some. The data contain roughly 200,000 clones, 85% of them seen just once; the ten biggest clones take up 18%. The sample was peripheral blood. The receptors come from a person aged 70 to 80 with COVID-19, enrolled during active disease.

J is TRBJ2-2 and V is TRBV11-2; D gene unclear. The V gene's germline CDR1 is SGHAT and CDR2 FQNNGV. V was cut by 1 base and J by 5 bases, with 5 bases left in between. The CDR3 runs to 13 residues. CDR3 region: CASSLVQTGELFF. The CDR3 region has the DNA TGTGCCAGCAGCTTAGTACAGACCGGGGAGCTGTTTTTT.

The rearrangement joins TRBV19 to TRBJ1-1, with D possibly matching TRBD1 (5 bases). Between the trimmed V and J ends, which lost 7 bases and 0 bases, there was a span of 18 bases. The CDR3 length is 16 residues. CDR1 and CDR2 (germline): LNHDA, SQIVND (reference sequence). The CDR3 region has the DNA TGTGCCAGTATGCGGTCCCCGGGGGGTATGAACACTGAAGCTTTCTTT. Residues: CASMRSPGGMNTEAFF.

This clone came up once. The CDR3 coding sequence is TGTGCCAGCAGTTTATTCGGAAGACAGTACTCCTACGAGCAGTACTTC. It encodes CASSLFGRQYSYEQYF. V and J are TRBV28 and TRBJ2-7, with a tentative D call TRBD1 (5 bases). Trimming took off 1 base at V and 0 bases at J, with 13 bases between the two ends. Per the germline V gene, CDR1 is MDHEN and CDR2 is SYDVKM. The CDR3 length is 16 residues.

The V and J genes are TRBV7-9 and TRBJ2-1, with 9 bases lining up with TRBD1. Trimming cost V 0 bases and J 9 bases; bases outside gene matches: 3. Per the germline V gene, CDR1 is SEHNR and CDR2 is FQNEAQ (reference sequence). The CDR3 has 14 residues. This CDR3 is CASSLAGTGLEQFF. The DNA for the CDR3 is TGTGCCAGCAGCTTAGCCGGGACAGGGCTTGAGCAGTTCTTC.

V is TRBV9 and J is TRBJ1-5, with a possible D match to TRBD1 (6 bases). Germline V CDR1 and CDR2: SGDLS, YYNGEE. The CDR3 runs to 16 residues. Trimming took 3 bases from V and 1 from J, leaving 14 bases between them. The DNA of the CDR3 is TGTGCCAGCAGCGCACAGGGAGTGTTGAGCAATCAGCCCCAGCATTTT. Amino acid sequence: CASSAQGVLSNQPQHF.

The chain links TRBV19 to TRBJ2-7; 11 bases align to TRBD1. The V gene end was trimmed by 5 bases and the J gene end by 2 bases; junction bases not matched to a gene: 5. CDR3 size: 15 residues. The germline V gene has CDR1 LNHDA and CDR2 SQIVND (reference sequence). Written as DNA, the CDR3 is TGTGCCAGTAGTCCCAAGGGACAGGGGGCCTACGAGCAGTACTTC. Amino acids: CASSPKGQGAYEQYF.

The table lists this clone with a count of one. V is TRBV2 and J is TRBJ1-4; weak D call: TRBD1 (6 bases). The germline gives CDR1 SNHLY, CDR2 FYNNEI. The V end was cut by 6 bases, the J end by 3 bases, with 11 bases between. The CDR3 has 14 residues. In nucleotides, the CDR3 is TGTGCCAGCAGGGACAGTCCGGCTAATGAAAAACTGTTTTTT. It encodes CASRDSPANEKLFF.

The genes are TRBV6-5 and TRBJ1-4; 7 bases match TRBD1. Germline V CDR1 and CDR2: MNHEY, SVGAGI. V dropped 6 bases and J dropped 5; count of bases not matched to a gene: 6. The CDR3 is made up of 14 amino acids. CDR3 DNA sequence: TGTGCCAGCAGCAGGACAGGTTGGAATGAAAAACTGTTTTTT. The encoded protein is CASSRTGWNEKLFF.

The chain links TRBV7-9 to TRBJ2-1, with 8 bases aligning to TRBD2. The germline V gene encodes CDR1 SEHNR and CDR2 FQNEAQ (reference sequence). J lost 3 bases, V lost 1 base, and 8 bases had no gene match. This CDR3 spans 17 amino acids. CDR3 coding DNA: TGTGCCAGCAGCTTAGAAGGCTCGGGAGGGGACTACAATGAGCAGTTCTTC. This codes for CASSLEGSGGDYNEQFF.

The CDR3 DNA reads TGTGCCAGCATCCGGACAGGGCCAACTTCCTACGAGCAGTACTTC. This gives the protein CASIRTGPTSYEQYF. The chain couples TRBV28 to TRBJ2-7; TRBD1 aligns across 8 bases. There are 15 residues in the CDR3. The V and J ends lost 7 bases and 1 base, in that order; junction bases with no gene match: 9. Germline-derived CDR1 and CDR2 are MDHEN and SYDVKM. Full variable domain (remainder filled in from reference TRBV28 and TRBJ2-7): DVKVTQSSRYLVKRTGEKVFLECVQDMDHENMFWYRQDPGLGLRLIYFSYDVKMKEKGDIPEGYSVSREKKERFSLILESASTNQTSMYLCASIRTGPTSYEQYFGPGTRLTVT.

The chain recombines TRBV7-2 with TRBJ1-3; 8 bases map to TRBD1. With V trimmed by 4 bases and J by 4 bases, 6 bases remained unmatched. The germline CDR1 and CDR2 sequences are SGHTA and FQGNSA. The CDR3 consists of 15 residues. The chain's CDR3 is CASSYGQGAGNTIYF. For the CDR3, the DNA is TGTGCCAGCAGCTATGGACAGGGAGCAGGAAACACCATATATTTT.

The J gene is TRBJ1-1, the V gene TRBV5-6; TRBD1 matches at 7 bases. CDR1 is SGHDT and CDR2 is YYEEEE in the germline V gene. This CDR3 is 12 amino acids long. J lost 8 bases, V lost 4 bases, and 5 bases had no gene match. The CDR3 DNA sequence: TGTGCCAGCAGCATAAGGGGGCGCGAAGCTTTCTTT. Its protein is CASSIRGREAFF.

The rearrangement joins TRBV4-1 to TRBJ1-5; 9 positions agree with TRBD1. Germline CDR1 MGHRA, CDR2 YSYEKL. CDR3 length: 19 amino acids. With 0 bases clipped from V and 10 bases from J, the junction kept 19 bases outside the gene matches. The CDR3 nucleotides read TGCGCCAGCAGCCAAGAGCCCTCAAGCGGGACAGGGCAAGTTTATCCCCAGCATTTT. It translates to CASSQEPSSGTGQVYPQHF.

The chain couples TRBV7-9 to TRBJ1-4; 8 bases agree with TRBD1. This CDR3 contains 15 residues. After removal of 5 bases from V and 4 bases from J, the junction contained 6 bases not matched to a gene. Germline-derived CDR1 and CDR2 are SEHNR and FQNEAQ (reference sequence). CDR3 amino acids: CASSPGGQVNEKLFF. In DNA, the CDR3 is TGTGCCAGCAGCCCTGGGGGACAGGTTAATGAAAAACTGTTTTTT. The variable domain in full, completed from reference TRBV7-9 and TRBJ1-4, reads DTGVSQNPRHKITKRGQNVTFRCDPISEHNRLYWYRQTLGQGPEFLTYFQNEAQLEKSRLLSDRFSAERPKGSFSTLEIQRTEQGDSAMYLCASSPGGQVNEKLFFGSGTQLSVL.

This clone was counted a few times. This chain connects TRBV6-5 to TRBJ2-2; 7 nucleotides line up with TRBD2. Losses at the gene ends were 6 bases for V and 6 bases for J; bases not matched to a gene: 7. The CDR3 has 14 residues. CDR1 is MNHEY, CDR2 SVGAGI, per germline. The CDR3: CASSRRAGSGELFF. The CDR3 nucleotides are TGTGCCAGCAGCCGGAGAGCGGGATCCGGGGAGCTGTTTTTT.

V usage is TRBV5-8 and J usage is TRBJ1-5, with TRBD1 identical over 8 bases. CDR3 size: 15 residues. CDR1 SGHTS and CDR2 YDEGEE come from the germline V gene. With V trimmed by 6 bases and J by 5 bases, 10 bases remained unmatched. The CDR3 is CASTYRGSEDQPQHF. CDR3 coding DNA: TGTGCCAGCACCTACAGGGGGTCGGAAGATCAGCCCCAGCATTTT.

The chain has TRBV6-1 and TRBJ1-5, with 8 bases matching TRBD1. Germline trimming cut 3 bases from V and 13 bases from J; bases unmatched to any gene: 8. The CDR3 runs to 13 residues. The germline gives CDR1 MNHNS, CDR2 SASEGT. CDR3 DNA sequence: TGTGCCAGCAGTGACATCCCGGGGACAGGTCAGCATTTT. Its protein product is CASSDIPGTGQHF.

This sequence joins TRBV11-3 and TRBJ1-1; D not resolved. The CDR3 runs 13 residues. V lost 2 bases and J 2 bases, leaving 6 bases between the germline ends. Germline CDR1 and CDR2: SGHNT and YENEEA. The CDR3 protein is CASSLTLNTEAFF. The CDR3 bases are TGTGCCAGCAGCTTAACCCTAAACACTGAAGCTTTCTTT.